Below, 2 T cell receptor beta chains from the same sample are listed, as sequenced in a study of blood T cell repertoires in COVID-19. Sequenced by immunoSEQ multiplex PCR; TCRdb stores in-frame clones only, minus some. There are 150,000 to 200,000 clones in the sample; approximately 90% occur only once, and about 12% lies in the top ten. Sequencing was carried out using peripheral blood. These TCRs come from a woman between 65 and 79 years old with COVID-19, enrolled during active disease.

The chain links TRBV6-6 to TRBJ1-2, with D perhaps matching TRBD1 (5 bases). Trimming shortened V by 5 bases and J by 0 bases, and 19 bases separated the two germline ends. The length of the CDR3 is 17 residues. The germline V gene has CDR1 MNHNY and CDR2 SVGAGI (reference sequence). The CDR3 DNA is TGTGCCAGCAGTCGAAGGACACCTTTCAATACTAACTATGGCTACACCTTC. Translated: CASSRRTPFNTNYGYTF.

V is TRBV11-3 and J is TRBJ2-7; 14 bases are shared with TRBD2. Germline V lookup: CDR1 SGHNT, CDR2 YENEEA. The CDR3 length is 16 residues. J was trimmed by 7 bases and V by 5 bases; bases with no gene match: 10. The DNA for the CDR3 is TGTGCCAGCAGCAAAGGTGGGGGACTAGCGGGAGAAGAGCAGTACTTC. It yields the protein CASSKGGGLAGEEQYF.